This T cell receptor (beta chain) comes out of a study of T cell responses to AZD1222 COVID-19 vaccine. Study results and caveats: Following two doses of AZD1222, Spike-specific TCR breadth and depth rose. The donor group comprised mostly white British people and more females; the analysis possibly underestimated clonal diversity.

Sequencing was performed with immunoSEQ multiplex PCR; in TCRdb, only in-frame clones are kept and a portion is missing. Of 150,000 to 200,000 clones in the sample, 80% to 95% are singletons; the top ten hold 2% to 2.5%. Of note for this clone: The antigen remains unidentified.

The V end was cut by 1 base, the J end by 10 bases, with 17 bases between. The CDR3 is made up of 16 amino acids. Germline V gene lookup returns CDR1 MGHDK and CDR2 SYGVNS. The chain couples TRBV25-1 to TRBJ1-6, with D unclear. This TCR was sampled from an adult in good health. The sequencing used peripheral blood, collected on day 0 of AZD1222 vaccination. CDR3 region: CASSELRGPVGSPLHF. The DNA of the CDR3 is TGTGCCAGCAGTGAATTAAGAGGGCCGGTTGGATCACCCCTCCACTTT.